These T cell receptor beta chains were read from a single sample in a study of blood T cell repertoires in COVID-19. Measured with immunoSEQ multiplex PCR; TCRdb has only the in-frame clones, and not every one. The table has tens of thousands of clones, around 75% seen once. The sample taken for sequencing was peripheral blood. The source is a man aged 65 to 85 with acute or convalescent COVID-19. Both conserved end residues are part of each CDR3. The D gene is left open where the match is weak. Not every row has a clone size; where given, it reads once, few, many or a size class.

v_gene	d_gene	j_gene	abundance	CDR3aa	CDR3nt
TRBV29-1	NA	TRBJ1-4	NA	CSVSIGAGVSEKLFF	TGCAGCGTTTCTATCGGGGCAGGGGTCAGTGAAAAACTGTTTTTT
TRBV19	TRBD1	TRBJ2-7	NA	CASRGDRAEQYF	TGTGCCAGTAGAGGGGACAGGGCCGAGCAGTACTTC
TRBV6-6	TRBD1	TRBJ1-4	NA	CASSYPGTATNEKLFF	TGTGCCAGCAGTTACCCTGGGACAGCAACTAATGAAAAACTGTTTTTT
TRBV18	TRBD1	TRBJ2-2	NA	CASSPTTSGGPAGELFF	TGTGCCAGCTCACCCACCACGTCAGGGGGCCCGGCCGGGGAGCTGTTTTTT
TRBV7-9	TRBD2	TRBJ2-2	NA	CASSFRGGSGSGSTGELFF	TGTGCCAGCAGCTTTCGGGGCGGGAGCGGGAGCGGGAGCACCGGGGAGCTGTTTTTT
TRBV7-8	NA	TRBJ1-5	NA	CASSPLGQGYSNQPQHF	TGTGCCAGCAGCCCACTGGGGCAGGGCTATAGCAATCAGCCCCAGCATTTT
TRBV5-6	NA	TRBJ2-3	NA	CASSLQVDTQYF	TGTGCCAGCAGCTTGCAGGTAGATACGCAGTATTTT
TRBV7-3	NA	TRBJ1-3	NA	CASSLKTSWRPSYF	TGTGCCAGCAGCTTAAAGACTTCCTGGCGGCCTTCGTATTTT
TRBV5-8	TRBD2	TRBJ2-7	few	CASSLATSGAREQYF	TGTGCCAGCAGCTTGGCGACTAGCGGGGCACGGGAGCAGTACTTC
TRBV9	NA	TRBJ1-1	NA	CASSVEGGTDTSDTEAFF	TGTGCCAGCAGCGTAGAAGGAGGGACGGACACAAGTGACACTGAAGCTTTCTTT
TRBV14	TRBD2	TRBJ2-1	NA	CASSPLAGSAQFF	TGTGCCAGCAGCCCTCTAGCGGGATCGGCGCAGTTCTTC
TRBV27	TRBD1	TRBJ1-2	few	CASGVPGQGAGYTF	TGTGCCAGCGGCGTCCCGGGACAGGGAGCGGGCTACACCTTC
TRBV14	TRBD2	TRBJ2-7	NA	CASSRRSGSAYEQYF	TGTGCCAGCAGCAGAAGGAGCGGGAGCGCCTACGAGCAGTACTTC
TRBV11-1	NA	TRBJ1-1	NA	CASSLSGLTEAFF	TGTGCCAGCAGCTTGTCAGGGTTAACTGAAGCTTTCTTT
TRBV5-4	NA	TRBJ2-1	NA	CASSLATHPGNEQFF	TGTGCCAGCAGCTTGGCAACCCACCCCGGCAATGAGCAGTTCTTC
TRBV18	NA	TRBJ1-5	NA	CASSPAQGQPQHF	TGTGCCAGCTCACCCGCCCAGGGGCAGCCCCAGCATTTT
TRBV5-4	NA	TRBJ2-1	NA	CASSPTASANEQFF	TGTGCCAGCAGTCCAACAGCTAGCGCGAATGAGCAGTTCTTC
TRBV3-1/TRBV3-2	NA	TRBJ2-7	few	CASTPSGWYEQYF	TGTGCCAGCACCCCGTCAGGGTGGTACGAGCAGTACTTC
TRBV5-6	TRBD2	TRBJ2-7	NA	CASGSGTSGILLGEQYF	TGTGCCAGCGGATCCGGGACTAGCGGAATCCTCTTAGGCGAGCAGTACTTC
TRBV2	NA	TRBJ1-5	NA	CASSENQGSQPQHF	TGTGCCAGCAGTGAAAATCAGGGAAGTCAGCCCCAGCATTTT